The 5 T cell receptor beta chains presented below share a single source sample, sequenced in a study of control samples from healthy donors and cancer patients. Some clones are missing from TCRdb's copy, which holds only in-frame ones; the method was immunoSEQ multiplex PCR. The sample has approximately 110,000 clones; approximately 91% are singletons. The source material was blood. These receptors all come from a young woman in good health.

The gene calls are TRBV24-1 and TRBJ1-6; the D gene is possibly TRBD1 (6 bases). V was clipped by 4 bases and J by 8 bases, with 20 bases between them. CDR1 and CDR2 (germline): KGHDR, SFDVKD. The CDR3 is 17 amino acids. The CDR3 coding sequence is TGTGCCACCAGTGACCCTCCTTCGGGGGGCTGGGATTCACCCCTCCACTTT. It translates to CATSDPPSGGWDSPLHF.

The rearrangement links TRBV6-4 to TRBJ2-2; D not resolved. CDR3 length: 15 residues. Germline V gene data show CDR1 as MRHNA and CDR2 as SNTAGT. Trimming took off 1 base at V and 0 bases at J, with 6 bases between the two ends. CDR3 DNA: TGTGCCAGCAGTGACTTTTACTCGAACACCGGGGAGCTGTTTTTT. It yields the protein CASSDFYSNTGELFF.

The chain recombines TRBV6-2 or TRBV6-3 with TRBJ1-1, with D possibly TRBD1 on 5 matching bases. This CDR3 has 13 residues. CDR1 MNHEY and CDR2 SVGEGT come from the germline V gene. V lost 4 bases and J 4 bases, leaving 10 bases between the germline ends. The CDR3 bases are TGTGCCAGCAGTTCAGGGCTTGGCACTGAAGCTTTCTTT. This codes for CASSSGLGTEAFF.

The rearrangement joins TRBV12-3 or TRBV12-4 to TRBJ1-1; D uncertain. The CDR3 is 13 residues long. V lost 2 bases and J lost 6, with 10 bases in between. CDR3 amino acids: CASSLTRSPEAFF. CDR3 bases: TGTGCCAGCAGTTTAACCAGGAGCCCTGAAGCTTTCTTT.

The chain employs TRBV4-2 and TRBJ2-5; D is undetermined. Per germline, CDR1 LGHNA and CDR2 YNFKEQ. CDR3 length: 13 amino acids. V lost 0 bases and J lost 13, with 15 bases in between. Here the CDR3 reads CASSQETRTPSYF. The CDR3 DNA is TGTGCCAGCAGCCAAGAGACTCGAACCCCTTCGTACTTC.